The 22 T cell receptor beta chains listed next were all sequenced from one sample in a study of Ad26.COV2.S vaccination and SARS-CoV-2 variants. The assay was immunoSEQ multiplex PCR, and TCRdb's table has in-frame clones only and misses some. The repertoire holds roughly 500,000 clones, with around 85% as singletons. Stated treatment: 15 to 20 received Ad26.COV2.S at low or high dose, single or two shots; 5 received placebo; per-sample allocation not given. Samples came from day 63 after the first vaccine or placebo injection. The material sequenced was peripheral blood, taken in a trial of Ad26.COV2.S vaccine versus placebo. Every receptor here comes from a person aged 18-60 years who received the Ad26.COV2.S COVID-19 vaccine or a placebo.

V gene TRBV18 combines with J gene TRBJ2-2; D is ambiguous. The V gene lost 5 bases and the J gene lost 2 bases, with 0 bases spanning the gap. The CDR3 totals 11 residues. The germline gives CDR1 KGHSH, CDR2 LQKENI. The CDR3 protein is CASSNTGELFF. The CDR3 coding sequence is TGTGCCAGCTCAAACACCGGGGAGCTGTTTTTT.

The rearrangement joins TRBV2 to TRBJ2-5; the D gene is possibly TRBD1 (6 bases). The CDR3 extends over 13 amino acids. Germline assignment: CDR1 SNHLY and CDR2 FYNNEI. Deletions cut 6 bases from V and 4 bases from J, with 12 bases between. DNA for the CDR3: TGTGCCAGCAGGGATACAGGGAGAGAGACCCAGTACTTC. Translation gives CASRDTGRETQYF. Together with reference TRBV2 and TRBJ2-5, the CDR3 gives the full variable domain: EPEVTQTPSHQVTQMGQEVILRCVPISNHLYFYWYRQILGQKVEFLVSFYNNEISEKSEIFDDQFSVERPDGSNFTLKIRSTKLEDSAMYFCASRDTGRETQYFGPGTRLLVL.

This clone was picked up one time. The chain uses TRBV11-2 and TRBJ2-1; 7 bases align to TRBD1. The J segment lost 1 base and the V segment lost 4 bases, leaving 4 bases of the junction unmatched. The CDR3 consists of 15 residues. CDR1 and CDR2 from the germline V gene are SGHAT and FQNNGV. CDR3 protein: CASSSDRQSYNEQFF. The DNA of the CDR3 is TGTGCCAGCAGCTCGGACAGGCAGTCCTACAATGAGCAGTTCTTC.

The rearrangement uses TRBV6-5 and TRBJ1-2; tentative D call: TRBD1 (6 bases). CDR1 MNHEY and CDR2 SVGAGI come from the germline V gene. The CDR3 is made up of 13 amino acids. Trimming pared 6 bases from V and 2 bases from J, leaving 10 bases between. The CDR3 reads CASRATGNYGYTF. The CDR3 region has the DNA TGTGCCAGCAGGGCAACAGGGAACTATGGCTACACCTTC.

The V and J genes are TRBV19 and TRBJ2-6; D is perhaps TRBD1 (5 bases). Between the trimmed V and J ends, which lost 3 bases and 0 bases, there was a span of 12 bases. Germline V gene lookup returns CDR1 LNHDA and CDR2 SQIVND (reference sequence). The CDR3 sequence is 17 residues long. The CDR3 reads CASSIKGSGSGANVLTF. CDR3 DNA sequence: TGTGCCAGTAGTATTAAGGGGTCCGGCTCTGGGGCCAACGTCCTGACTTTC.

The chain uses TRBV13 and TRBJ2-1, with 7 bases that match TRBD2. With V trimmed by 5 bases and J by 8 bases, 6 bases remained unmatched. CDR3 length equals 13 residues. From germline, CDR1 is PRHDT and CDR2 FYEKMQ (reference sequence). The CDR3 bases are TGTGCCAGCAGCCCCGGGGGGATCTATGAGCAGTTCTTC. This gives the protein CASSPGGIYEQFF.

The CDR3 nucleotides read TGTGCCAGTAGTCTAGGGGACAGGGGCAGGACTGAAGCTTTCTTT. As protein: CASSLGDRGRTEAFF. The chain joins TRBV19 to TRBJ1-1, with TRBD1 matching 10 bases. The germline CDR1 and CDR2 sequences are LNHDA and SQIVND (reference sequence). V dropped 5 bases and J dropped 5; count of bases not matched to a gene: 8. The CDR3 totals 15 residues.

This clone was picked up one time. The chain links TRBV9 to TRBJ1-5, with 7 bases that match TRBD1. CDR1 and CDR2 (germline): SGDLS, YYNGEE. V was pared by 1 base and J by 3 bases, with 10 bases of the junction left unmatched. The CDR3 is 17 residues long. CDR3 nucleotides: TGTGCCAGCAGCGTATCGGGGGACAGACGGGTCAATCAGCCCCAGCATTTT. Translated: CASSVSGDRRVNQPQHF.

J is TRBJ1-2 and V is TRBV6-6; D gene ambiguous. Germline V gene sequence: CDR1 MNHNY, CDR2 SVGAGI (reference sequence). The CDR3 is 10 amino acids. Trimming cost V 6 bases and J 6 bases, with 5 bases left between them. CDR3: CASSRDGYTF. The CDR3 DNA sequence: TGTGCCAGCAGCCGTGATGGCTACACCTTC.

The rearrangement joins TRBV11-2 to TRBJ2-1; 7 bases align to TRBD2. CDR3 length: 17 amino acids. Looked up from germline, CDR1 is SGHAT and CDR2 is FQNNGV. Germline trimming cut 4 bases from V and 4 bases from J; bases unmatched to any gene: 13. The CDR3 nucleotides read TGTGCCAGCAGCTCCCCGACTAGCACAAGGGGTTACAATGAGCAGTTCTTC. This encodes CASSSPTSTRGYNEQFF.

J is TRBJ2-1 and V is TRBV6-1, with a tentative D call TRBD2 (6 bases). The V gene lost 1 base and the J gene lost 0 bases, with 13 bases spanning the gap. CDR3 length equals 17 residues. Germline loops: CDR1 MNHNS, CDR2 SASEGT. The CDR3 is CASSEVFGGSSYNEQFF. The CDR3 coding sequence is TGTGCCAGCAGTGAAGTGTTTGGAGGGTCCTCCTACAATGAGCAGTTCTTC.

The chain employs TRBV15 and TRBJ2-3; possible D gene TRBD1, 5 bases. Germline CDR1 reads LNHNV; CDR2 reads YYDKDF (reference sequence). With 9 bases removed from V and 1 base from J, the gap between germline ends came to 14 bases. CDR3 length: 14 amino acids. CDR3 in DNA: TGTGCCACGACCCGCAGGGATCGCACAGATACGCAGTATTTT. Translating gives CATTRRDRTDTQYF.

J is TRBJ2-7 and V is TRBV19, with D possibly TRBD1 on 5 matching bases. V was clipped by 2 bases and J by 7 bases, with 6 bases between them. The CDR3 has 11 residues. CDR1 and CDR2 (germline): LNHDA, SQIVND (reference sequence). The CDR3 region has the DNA TGTGCCAGTAGTATACGACAGGAGCAGTACTTC. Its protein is CASSIRQEQYF.

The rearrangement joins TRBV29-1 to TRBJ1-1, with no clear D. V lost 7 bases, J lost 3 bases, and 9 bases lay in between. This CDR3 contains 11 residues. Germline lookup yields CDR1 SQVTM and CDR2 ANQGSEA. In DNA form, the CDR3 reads TGCAGCGCGTTGGTACACACTGAAGCTTTCTTT. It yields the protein CSALVHTEAFF.

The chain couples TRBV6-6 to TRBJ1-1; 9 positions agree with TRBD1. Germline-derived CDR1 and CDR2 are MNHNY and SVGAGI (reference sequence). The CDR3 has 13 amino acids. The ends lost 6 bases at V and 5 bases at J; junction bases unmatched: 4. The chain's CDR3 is CASRGQGRTEAFF. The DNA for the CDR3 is TGTGCCAGCAGGGGACAGGGTAGGACTGAAGCTTTCTTT.

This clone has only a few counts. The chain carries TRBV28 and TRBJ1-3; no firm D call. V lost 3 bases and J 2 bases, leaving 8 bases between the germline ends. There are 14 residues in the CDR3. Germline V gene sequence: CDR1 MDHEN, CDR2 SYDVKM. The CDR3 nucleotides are TGTGCCAGCAGTTTGGCGCGGACTGGAAACACCATATATTTT. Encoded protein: CASSLARTGNTIYF.

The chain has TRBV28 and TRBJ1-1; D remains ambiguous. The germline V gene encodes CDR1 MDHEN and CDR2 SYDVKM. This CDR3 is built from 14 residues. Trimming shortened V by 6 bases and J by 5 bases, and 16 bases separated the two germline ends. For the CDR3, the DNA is TGTGCCAGCAGCCTAACCACGTTGAGAACTGAAGCTTTCTTT. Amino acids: CASSLTTLRTEAFF.

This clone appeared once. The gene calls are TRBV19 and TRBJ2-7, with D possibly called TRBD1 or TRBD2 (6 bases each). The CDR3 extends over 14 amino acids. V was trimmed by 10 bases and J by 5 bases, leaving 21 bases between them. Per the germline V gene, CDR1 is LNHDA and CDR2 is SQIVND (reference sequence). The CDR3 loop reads CATLGAGHGNEQYF. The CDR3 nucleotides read TGTGCCACCCTGGGGGCGGGGCACGGGAACGAGCAGTACTTC.

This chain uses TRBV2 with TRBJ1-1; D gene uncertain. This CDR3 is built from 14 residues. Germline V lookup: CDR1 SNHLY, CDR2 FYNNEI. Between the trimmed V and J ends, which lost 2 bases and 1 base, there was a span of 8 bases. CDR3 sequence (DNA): TGTGCCAGCAGTGAATTTGCGGCGAACACTGAAGCTTTCTTT. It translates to CASSEFAANTEAFF.

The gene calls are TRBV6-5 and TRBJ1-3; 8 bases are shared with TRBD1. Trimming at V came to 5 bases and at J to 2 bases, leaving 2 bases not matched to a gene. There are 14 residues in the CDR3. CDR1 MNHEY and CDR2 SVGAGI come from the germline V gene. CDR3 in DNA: TGTGCCAGCAGTAGGACAGGGACTGGAAACACCATATATTTT. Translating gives CASSRTGTGNTIYF.

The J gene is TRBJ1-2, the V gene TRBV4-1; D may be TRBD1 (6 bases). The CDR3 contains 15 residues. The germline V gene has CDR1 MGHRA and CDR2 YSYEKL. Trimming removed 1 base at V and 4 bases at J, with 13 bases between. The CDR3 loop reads CASSQASGEAYGYTF. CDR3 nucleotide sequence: TGCGCCAGCAGCCAAGCCTCAGGGGAGGCCTATGGCTACACCTTC.

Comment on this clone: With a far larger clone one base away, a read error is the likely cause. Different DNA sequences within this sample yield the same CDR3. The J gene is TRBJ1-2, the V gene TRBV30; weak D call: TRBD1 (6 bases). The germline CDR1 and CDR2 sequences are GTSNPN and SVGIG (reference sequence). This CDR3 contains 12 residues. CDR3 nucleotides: TGTGCGTGGCCCCGGGGCCAGGGGGGCTACACCTTC. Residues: CAWPRGQGGYTF.